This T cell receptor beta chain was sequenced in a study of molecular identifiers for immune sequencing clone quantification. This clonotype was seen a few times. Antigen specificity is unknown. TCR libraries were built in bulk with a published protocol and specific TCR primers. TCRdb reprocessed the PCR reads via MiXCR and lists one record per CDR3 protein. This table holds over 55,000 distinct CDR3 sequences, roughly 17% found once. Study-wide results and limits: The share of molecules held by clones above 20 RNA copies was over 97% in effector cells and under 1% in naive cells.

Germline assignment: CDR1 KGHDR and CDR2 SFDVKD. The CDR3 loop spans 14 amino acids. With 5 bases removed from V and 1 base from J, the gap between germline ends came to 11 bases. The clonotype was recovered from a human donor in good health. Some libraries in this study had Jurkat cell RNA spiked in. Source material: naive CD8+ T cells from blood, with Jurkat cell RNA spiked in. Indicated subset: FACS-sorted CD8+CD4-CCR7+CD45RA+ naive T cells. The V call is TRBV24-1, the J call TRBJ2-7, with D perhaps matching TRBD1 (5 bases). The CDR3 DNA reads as TGTGCCACCAGTGGTACAGGTTCTTCCTACGAGCAGTACTTC. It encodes CATSGTGSSYEQYF.